A selection of T cell receptor beta chains follows, all from one sample in a study of shared clonotypes between healthy human individuals. The table came from immunoSEQ multiplex PCR; TCRdb's copy has only in-frame clones and leaves some out. This table holds approximately 2,000,000 clones, 85% to 95% found once. The sequencing input was naive CD4+ T cells from PBMCs. All receptors derive from a man younger than 35 in good health. Some clones in this sample may be carry-over from other donors' samples. Both conserved end residues are part of each CDR3.

v_gene	j_gene	CDR3aa
TRBV6-4	TRBJ2-3	CASSDTQAGGPGDTQYF
TRBV6-6	TRBJ1-6	CASSYGSGGDSPLHF
TRBV7-6	TRBJ1-1	CASSLGASINTEAFF
TRBV9	TRBJ2-1	CASSVVVGGASYNEQFF
TRBV29-1	TRBJ2-5	CSGALDGTETQYF
TRBV7-3	TRBJ2-1	CASSSWTSRGEQFF
TRBV15	TRBJ1-6	CATSRVGVESPLHF
TRBV30	TRBJ2-1	CAWRFPGNEQFF
TRBV14	TRBJ2-4	CASSQGRGLETAKNIQYF
TRBV6-6	TRBJ2-1	CASRAGGTNEQFF
TRBV9	TRBJ2-1	CASSPISRDEQFF
TRBV7-2	TRBJ2-7	CASSLVGTSVEQYF
TRBV7-8	TRBJ2-5	CASSLGFAASGYQETQYF
TRBV28	TRBJ2-6	CASSSTAGANVLTF
TRBV19	TRBJ2-5	CASSMTSVVQETQYF
TRBV7-2	TRBJ1-2	CASSLVQAGGYTF
TRBV28	TRBJ2-7	CASSGGQGNSYEQYF
TRBV30	TRBJ2-2	CAWSVRLNTGELFF
TRBV30	-	CAWGGSGFYEQYF
TRBV19	TRBJ1-1	CASSIAAQGTNTEAFF
TRBV6-1	TRBJ1-3	CASSEEGSGNTIYF